This TCR beta chain originates from a study of blood T cell repertoires in COVID-19. For the study at large: Acute and convalescent COVID-19 samples came from the United States, Italy and Spain. Sample material is recorded as cDNA or gDNA derived from T cells, B-cell-depleted T cells, or PBMCs.

Germline-derived CDR1 and CDR2 are MRHNA and SNTAGT. V gave up 3 bases and J gave up 3 bases, with 13 bases separating them. This CDR3 spans 15 amino acids. Original methodology: Nucleated cell number was recorded as an estimate derived from reference gene primer amplification. Method: immunoSEQ multiplex PCR; TCRdb's copy keeps in-frame clones and lacks some. D and trimming come from the DNA, and the V and J calls and clone size come from that table. Of 98,000 or so clones in the sample, 88% are singletons; the top ten hold 2.4%. This chain links TRBV6-4 with TRBJ2-3, with D possibly TRBD1 on 5 matching bases. The origin of this receptor is a human donor in a cohort sampled during active COVID-19. Sequencing input: peripheral blood. CDR3 coding DNA: TGTGCCAGCAGTGAGGCAACAGGAGCTACAGATACGCAGTATTTT. It encodes CASSEATGATDTQYF.